This T cell receptor (beta chain) comes out of a study of response to subunit inactivated influenza vaccine. TCRdb reanalysed the RT-PCR reads using MiXCR and keeps one entry per CDR3 protein. The table includes about 780,000 distinct CDR3 sequences, roughly 20% detected once. Study observations and caveats: Authors suggested few new T cells are recruited by each seasonal influenza vaccination.

The V and J ends lost 5 bases and 2 bases, in that order; junction bases with no gene match: 8. The germline CDR1 and CDR2 sequences are KGHSH and LQKENI. The CDR3 has 17 amino acids. This clonotype appeared a few times. Its matching antigen is unknown. The genes are TRBV18 and TRBJ2-6; 8 nucleotides agree with TRBD1. The clonotype was recovered from a man between 50 and 59 years old who received an inactivated influenza vaccine. The sequencing here drew on PBMCs from blood, taken more than 4 days after vaccination. CDR3 region: CASSAGGDVPGANVLTF. For the CDR3, the DNA is TGTGCCAGCTCAGCAGGGGGCGATGTTCCTGGGGCCAACGTCCTGACTTTC.